A single sample gave rise to the 32 T cell receptor beta chains below, sequenced in a study of identical twins. One entry per CDR3 protein, called by TCRdb with MiXCR from the 5' RACE reads. This table holds hundreds of thousands of distinct CDR3 sequences, around 8% found once. The sample was also reused in another study, on yellow fever vaccine responses in identical twins.

Input material: memory (CD45RO+) T cells sorted from blood. The source is a woman under 30 in good health.

This clonotype was seen at least ten times. V and J are TRBV28 and TRBJ2-7; TRBD1 aligns across 10 bases. The germline gives CDR1 MDHEN, CDR2 SYDVKM. V lost 7 bases, J lost 2 bases, and 5 bases stayed unmatched. The CDR3 consists of 14 residues. CDR3 coding DNA: TGTGCCAGCACCATGACAGGGGGCACCTACGAGCAGTACTTC. This encodes CASTMTGGTYEQYF.

This clonotype turned up a few times. The V and J genes are TRBV3-1 and TRBJ2-7; maybe TRBD2 (6 bases). This CDR3 contains 15 residues. V lost 1 base, J lost 2 bases, and 12 bases lay in between. Germline V gene data show CDR1 as LGHDT and CDR2 as YNNKEL (reference sequence). In DNA form, the CDR3 reads TGTGCCAGCAGCCAAGCCCCCGGAGGGACCTACGAGCAGTACTTC. Translated, it gives CASSQAPGGTYEQYF.

This clonotype has at least ten counts. The chain employs TRBV11-2 and TRBJ1-4; D is uncertain. V gave up 2 bases and J gave up 5 bases, with 9 bases separating them. Germline lookup yields CDR1 SGHAT and CDR2 FQNNGV. The CDR3 spans 14 residues. CDR3: CASSLMTSNEKLFF. CDR3 sequence (DNA): TGTGCCAGCAGCTTAATGACCTCGAATGAAAAACTGTTTTTT.

Here the CDR3 reads CSAKELWGPGEETQYF. As DNA, the CDR3 is TGCAGTGCTAAGGAGTTGTGGGGGCCGGGTGAAGAGACCCAGTACTTC. This chain links TRBV20-1 with TRBJ2-5, with D perhaps TRBD1 (6 bases). This CDR3 contains 16 residues. V lost 4 bases and J 3 bases, leaving 21 bases between the germline ends. Germline V gene sequence: CDR1 DFQATT, CDR2 SNEGSKA (reference sequence).

This clonotype has a handful of counts. The CDR3 DNA reads TGCGCCAGCAGCTGGGGACCCGACTCCTACGAGCAGTACTTC. Translation: CASSWGPDSYEQYF. The rearrangement links TRBV5-1 to TRBJ2-7, with D perhaps TRBD1 or TRBD2 (5 bases each). V dropped 3 bases and J dropped 0 bases, with 10 bases sitting between them. The CDR3 is made up of 14 amino acids. Germline V gene sequence: CDR1 SGHRS, CDR2 YFSETQ.

This clonotype was detected ten times or more. The V gene is TRBV6-2 or TRBV6-3, the J gene TRBJ2-3, with TRBD2 matching over 8 bases. The CDR3 is 14 residues long. The V segment lost 6 bases and the J segment 3 bases; nucleotides outside the gene matches: 5. Germline V lookup: CDR1 MNHEY, CDR2 SVGEGT. CDR3 nucleotides: TGTGCCAGCAGACCGGGACTAGTAACAGATACGCAGTATTTT. Protein sequence: CASRPGLVTDTQYF.

This clonotype has only a few counts. The CDR3 DNA sequence: TGCGCCAGCAGCCTTGCGGGGGACACAGGAGCTTTCTTT. The encoded protein is CASSLAGDTGAFF. The chain uses TRBV5-1 and TRBJ1-1, with a possible D match to TRBD1 (6 bases). In germline, CDR1 is SGHRS, CDR2 YFSETQ. Deletions cut 4 bases from V and 10 bases from J, with 17 bases between. This CDR3 is built from 13 residues.

This clonotype was seen repeatedly, ten times or more. This chain uses TRBV12-3 or TRBV12-4 with TRBJ2-1; 9 bases line up with TRBD2. The CDR3 runs to 16 residues. Losses at the gene ends were 6 bases for V and 8 bases for J; bases not matched to a gene: 14. The CDR3 protein is CASSRLLAGSRDEQFF. The DNA of the CDR3 is TGTGCCAGCAGCCGCCTCCTAGCGGGGAGTCGCGATGAGCAGTTCTTC.

The V and J genes are TRBV6-2 or TRBV6-3 and TRBJ2-5; the D is unclear. Trimming removed 2 bases at V and 5 bases at J, with 9 bases between. From germline, CDR1 is MNHEY and CDR2 SVGEGT. There are 13 residues in the CDR3. In DNA, the CDR3 is TGTGCCAGCAGTTACGAAGAGTATGAGACCCAGTACTTC. Protein product: CASSYEEYETQYF.

This sequence joins TRBV30 and TRBJ2-7; D ambiguous. The V gene lost 3 bases and the J gene lost 3 bases, with 6 bases spanning the gap. This CDR3 is built from 11 residues. CDR1 is GTSNPN and CDR2 is SVGIG in the germline V gene (reference sequence). The DNA for the CDR3 is TGTGCCTGGAGCGGCCTCTACGAGCAGTACTTC. Encoded protein: CAWSGLYEQYF. Full variable domain (outside the CDR3, taken from reference TRBV30 and TRBJ2-7): SQTIHQWPATLVQPVGSPLSLECTVEGTSNPNLYWYRQAAGRGLQLLFYSVGIGQISSEVPQNLSASRPQDRQFILSSKKLLLSDSGFYLCAWSGLYEQYFGPGTRLTVT.

This clonotype was counted ten times or more. The chain has TRBV4-3 and TRBJ1-2, with D maybe TRBD1 (6 bases). The CDR3 length is 15 residues. The V end was cut by 4 bases, the J end by 4 bases, with 16 bases between. CDR1 is LGHNA and CDR2 is YSLEER in the germline V gene. The CDR3 sequence: CASSPYARGPYGYTF. DNA of the CDR3: TGCGCCAGCAGCCCCTATGCCAGGGGCCCCTATGGCTACACCTTC.

In this sample, this clonotype turned up many times. The chain links TRBV6-2 or TRBV6-3 to TRBJ2-7; 10 bases align to TRBD2. J lost 1 base, V lost 6 bases, and 12 bases had no gene match. Per germline, CDR1 MNHEY and CDR2 SVGEGT. The CDR3 spans 17 residues. The CDR3 coding sequence is TGTGCCAGCAGCCAAGAATTCGGGACTAGCGTATCCTACGAGCAGTACTTC. Protein product: CASSQEFGTSVSYEQYF.

This clonotype was counted many times. The V and J genes are TRBV11-3 and TRBJ2-1; TRBD1 matches at 9 bases. This CDR3 spans 14 amino acids. V lost 4 bases and J lost 5; bases outside the gene matches: 3. Germline assignment: CDR1 SGHNT and CDR2 YENEEA. This CDR3 reads CASSSTGGHNEQFF. The CDR3 DNA is TGTGCCAGCAGCTCAACAGGGGGCCACAATGAGCAGTTCTTC.

This clonotype was seen more than once but under ten times. The rearrangement joins TRBV7-9 to TRBJ1-1, with TRBD1 matching 7 bases. CDR1 and CDR2 (germline): SEHNR, FQNEAQ (reference sequence). This CDR3 contains 17 residues. Germline trimming cut 1 base from V and 2 bases from J; bases unmatched to any gene: 10. For the CDR3, the DNA is TGTGCCAGCAGCTTAGTTCGTGGACAGGCGCTTAACACTGAAGCTTTCTTT. Its translation: CASSLVRGQALNTEAFF.

On this clonotype: At one end, the junction sequence differs from germline, possibly due to a read error. The J gene is TRBJ2-1, the V gene TRBV7-2, with 12 bases lining up with TRBD1. The germline gives CDR1 SGHTA, CDR2 FQGNSA. The CDR3 totals 12 residues. In DNA form, the CDR3 reads TGTGCCAGCAGCTGGGACAGGGGGCTGGGAAAATTC. This encodes CASSWDRGLGKF. Combining the CDR3 with reference TRBV7-2 and TRBJ2-1 gives the whole variable domain GAGVSQSPSNKVTEKGKDVELRCDPISGHTALYWYRQSLGQGLEFLIYFQGNSAPDKSGLPSDRFSAERTGGSVSTLTIQRTQQEDSAVYLCASSWDRGLGKFGPGTRLTVL.

This clonotype came up a few times. V gene TRBV20-1 combines with J gene TRBJ2-5, with 14 positions matching TRBD2. Germline V gives CDR1 DFQATT, CDR2 SNEGSKA (reference sequence). This CDR3 has 18 residues. Losses at the gene ends were 3 bases for V and 4 bases for J; bases not matched to a gene: 13. CDR3 DNA sequence: TGCAGTGCTAGTGAGGGCTCGCTCGGACTAGCGGGGGGAGAGACCCAGTACTTC. The encoded protein is CSASEGSLGLAGGETQYF.

This clonotype was recorded many times. V usage is TRBV7-9 and J usage is TRBJ2-3; TRBD2 agrees at 7 bases. Germline V gives CDR1 SEHNR, CDR2 FQNEAQ (reference sequence). CDR3 length: 15 amino acids. With V trimmed by 1 base and J by 3 bases, 4 bases remained unmatched. CDR3 sequence (DNA): TGTGCCAGCAGCTTAGTCCTAGCGGATACAGATACGCAGTATTTT. Translation gives CASSLVLADTDTQYF.

This clonotype came up a few times. The chain links TRBV7-9 to TRBJ2-3; D is perhaps TRBD2 (5 bases). Germline CDR1 SEHNR, CDR2 FQNEAQ (reference sequence). V lost 2 bases, J lost 5 bases, and 14 bases lay in between. This CDR3 has 15 amino acids. CDR3 sequence (DNA): TGTGCCAGCAGCTTATTTGGGGAGACGGGAGATACGCAGTATTTT. This encodes CASSLFGETGDTQYF.

The J gene is TRBJ2-7, the V gene TRBV7-9; D possibly corresponds to TRBD1 (6 bases). The CDR3 extends over 14 amino acids. V was clipped by 1 base and J by 5 bases, with 12 bases between them. CDR1 is SEHNR and CDR2 is FQNEAQ in the germline V gene (reference sequence). CDR3 sequence (DNA): TGTGCCAGCAGCTTAGGGTTGGGGGCGGACGAGCAGTACTTC. Translation gives CASSLGLGADEQYF.

This clonotype showed up many times. The junction shows a germline mismatch at one end, possibly a read error. The rearrangement links TRBV18 to TRBJ2-2; 7 bases match TRBD1. The CDR3 is 14 amino acids. CDR1 KGHSH and CDR2 LQKENI come from the germline V gene. The CDR3 sequence is CASSSTGNNGELFF. DNA for the CDR3: TGTGCCAGCTCATCGACAGGGAACAACGGGGAGCTGTTTTTT.

This clonotype was recorded many times. The rearrangement links TRBV4-3 to TRBJ2-7; 11 nucleotides line up with TRBD1. The germline gives CDR1 LGHNA, CDR2 YSLEER. This CDR3 region has 15 residues. The V segment lost 2 bases and the J segment 6 bases; nucleotides outside the gene matches: 6. The CDR3 DNA is TGCGCCAGCAGCCAATGGGACAGGGGGATTACCGAGCAGTACTTC. This codes for CASSQWDRGITEQYF.

The chain links TRBV28 to TRBJ2-7; a possible D gene is TRBD2 (5 bases). Germline CDR1 reads MDHEN; CDR2 reads SYDVKM. The CDR3 consists of 10 residues. CDR3: CATRGYEQYF. CDR3 DNA: TGTGCTACCCGGGGTTACGAGCAGTACTTC.

The chain couples TRBV15 to TRBJ2-7, with D tentatively TRBD2 (5 bases). CDR3 length equals 13 residues. Germline V CDR1 and CDR2: LNHNV, YYDKDF (reference sequence). V gave up 0 bases and J gave up 6 bases, with 9 bases separating them. CDR3 sequence: CATSRDLGSEQYF. The CDR3 coding sequence is TGTGCCACCAGCAGAGATTTGGGGAGCGAGCAGTACTTC.

This chain uses TRBV20-1 with TRBJ2-1; 9 nucleotides match TRBD2. Unmatched junction bases numbered 1, after V lost 3 bases and J lost 4 bases. In germline, CDR1 is DFQATT, CDR2 SNEGSKA (reference sequence). There are 13 residues in the CDR3. CDR3 in DNA: TGCAGTGCTAGGCGGGGGGGGTACAATGAGCAGTTCTTC. Protein product: CSARRGGYNEQFF.

There are a few counts of this clonotype. The chain recombines TRBV4-2 with TRBJ1-1; D ambiguous. CDR3 length: 14 residues. Per germline, CDR1 LGHNA and CDR2 YNFKEQ. V was cut by 1 base and J by 3 bases, with 9 bases left in between. The CDR3 here is CASSQVGPDTEAFF. Written as DNA, the CDR3 is TGTGCCAGCAGCCAAGTAGGCCCCGACACTGAAGCTTTCTTT.

This clonotype appeared once. The rearrangement links TRBV5-5 to TRBJ2-5, with D unclear. Trimming removed 9 bases from V and 5 bases from J, with 17 bases in between. Germline V gene lookup returns CDR1 SGHKS and CDR2 YYEKEE (reference sequence). There are 13 residues in the CDR3. This CDR3 reads CAIGAGLVETQYF. CDR3 nucleotides: TGTGCCATCGGCGCTGGGCTCGTCGAGACCCAGTACTTC.

This clonotype was detected ten times or more. Its ends do not fully match the called genes, so a read error is possible. The chain couples TRBV20-1 to TRBJ1-2, with 9 nucleotides matching TRBD1. The CDR3 covers 15 residues. The V gene's germline CDR1 is DFQATT and CDR2 SNEGSKA (reference sequence). The CDR3 region is CSARAWDREDYGYTF. The CDR3 DNA reads as TGCAGTGCGAGAGCTTGGGACAGGGAGGACTATGGCTACACCTTC.

The rearrangement joins TRBV30 to TRBJ2-7; 8 bases match TRBD1. The trim removed 5 bases at V and 7 bases at J, leaving 16 bases unmatched. The CDR3 is 15 residues long. Germline V lookup: CDR1 GTSNPN, CDR2 SVGIG (reference sequence). The DNA for the CDR3 is TGTGCCTGGGGACACGGGACAGGTCCTAATAGGGAGCAGTACTTC. It encodes CAWGHGTGPNREQYF.

Only a few counts were recorded for this clonotype. The chain couples TRBV7-2 to TRBJ1-2; D is possibly TRBD1 (5 bases). V lost 5 bases and J 6 bases, leaving 16 bases between the germline ends. Looked up from germline, CDR1 is SGHTA and CDR2 is FQGNSA. CDR3 size: 14 residues. The DNA for the CDR3 is TGTGCCAGCAGCGGCCTCGGGGCTTTGAATGGCTACACCTTC. Its translation: CASSGLGALNGYTF. Based on the CDR3 plus reference TRBV7-2 and TRBJ1-2, the full variable domain is GAGVSQSPSNKVTEKGKDVELRCDPISGHTALYWYRQSLGQGLEFLIYFQGNSAPDKSGLPSDRFSAERTGGSVSTLTIQRTQQEDSAVYLCASSGLGALNGYTFGSGTRLTVV.

This clonotype was recorded a few times. The chain joins TRBV9 to TRBJ2-1; 11 positions match TRBD2. With 4 bases clipped from V and 4 bases from J, the junction kept 7 bases outside the gene matches. The CDR3 loop spans 16 amino acids. Germline V gives CDR1 SGDLS, CDR2 YYNGEE. Written as DNA, the CDR3 is TGTGCCAGCAGCACAACTAGCGGGGGCCTGTACAATGAGCAGTTCTTC. Residues: CASSTTSGGLYNEQFF. The full variable domain, completed using reference TRBV9 and TRBJ2-1, is DSGVTQTPKHLITATGQRVTLRCSPRSGDLSVYWYQQSLDQGLQFLIQYYNGEERAKGNILERFSAQQFPDLHSELNLSSLELGDSALYFCASSTTSGGLYNEQFFGPGTRLTVL.

This clonotype has just a few counts. V is TRBV4-2 and J is TRBJ1-5; 7 bases line up with TRBD1. The CDR3 covers 16 residues. Germline CDR1 reads LGHNA; CDR2 reads YNFKEQ. V lost 4 bases, J lost 5 bases, and 11 bases stayed unmatched. This chain's CDR3 is CASSPYRGGGYQPQHF. The CDR3 DNA is TGTGCCAGCAGCCCGTACAGGGGAGGGGGGTATCAGCCCCAGCATTTT.

This clonotype was recorded many times. A much bigger clone sits one base away, suggesting this may be a read error. The chain links TRBV4-2 to TRBJ1-1; D not resolved. Germline V CDR1 and CDR2: LGHNA, YNFKEQ. Trimming left V 0 bases short and J 1 base short, with 9 bases between. This CDR3 is 15 amino acids long. The CDR3 region is CASSQDETENTEAFF. In nucleotides, the CDR3 is TGTGCCAGCAGCCAAGATGAGACGGAGAACACTGAAGCTTTCTTT.